These T cell receptor beta chains were read from a single sample in a study of T cell repertoires in cytomegalovirus infection. No antigens are known for them. In TCRdb, the reads were re-called with MiXCR into one record per CDR3 protein. The sample has about 830,000 distinct CDR3 sequences, roughly 33% seen once. Sequenced here: cultured CD8+ T cells from PBMCs, sampled from culture after CMV antigen stimulation. These TCRs come from a human donor in good health (CMV status not recorded). Some clones in this sample may be carry-over from other donors' samples. Each CDR3 is given with its conserved first and last residue. D genes are given only for firm matches. Some rows mark clone size as missing; the rest say once, few, many or name a class of expanded clone.

>TRBJ1-5|-|-|TRBV7-4
CASSRDMQPQHF
TGTGCCAGCAGCAGGGATATGCAGCCCCAGCATTTT
>TRBJ1-2|-|-|TRBV5-6
CASSFPPRSYGYTF
TGTGCCAGCAGCTTCCCCCCCAGATCCTATGGCTACACCTTC
>TRBJ1-3|-|-|TRBV20-1
CSARDRFAGLGNTIYF
TGCAGTGCTAGAGATCGGTTCGCAGGGTTAGGAAACACCATATATTTT
>TRBJ1-2|-|-|TRBV6-5
CASSYHPEDGYTF
TGTGCCAGCAGTTACCACCCAGAGGATGGCTACACCTTC
>TRBJ1-4|-|-|TRBV2
CASTDNGVGAEKLFF
TGTGCCAGCACCGATAATGGGGTCGGCGCTGAAAAACTGTTTTTT
>TRBJ2-4|-|-|TRBV7-6
CASSLEGRKDSRRAKNIQYF
TGTGCCAGCAGCTTAGAAGGCAGAAAAGATTCACGAAGGGCCAAAAACATTCAGTACTTC
>TRBJ1-5|-|-|TRBV7-6
CASSYGTTSTDTQHF
TGTGCCAGCAGCTACGGGACTACCTCCACAGATACGCAGCATTTT
>TRBJ2-1|TRBD2|-|TRBV4-2
CASSPPGLAKDEQFF
TGTGCCAGCAGCCCCCCGGGACTAGCGAAGGATGAGCAGTTCTTC
>TRBJ2-7|-|-|TRBV7-9
CASSLDAGYEQYF
TGTGCCAGCAGCTTAGATGCGGGGTACGAGCAGTACTTC
>TRBJ2-1|TRBD2|-|TRBV28
CASRGGVSPHEQFF
TGTGCCAGCAGGGGGGGGGTTTCCCCCCATGAGCAGTTCTTC
>TRBJ2-3|-|few|TRBV4-3
CASSQGGGSEDTQYF
TGCGCCAGCAGCCAAGGTGGAGGTTCCGAAGATACGCAGTATTTT
>TRBJ1-2|TRBD1|few|TRBV6-5
CATTGRSPTARGYTF
TGTGCGACGACAGGGAGGAGCCCGACTGCGAGGGGCTACACCTTC
>TRBJ2-2|-|-|TRBV27
CASSHRNTGELFF
TGTGCCAGCAGCCACCGGAACACCGGGGAGCTGTTTTTT
>TRBJ1-1|-|-|TRBV27
CASGSTGGTEAFF
TGTGCCAGCGGATCGACAGGTGGGACTGAAGCTTTCTTT
>TRBJ1-5|-|-|TRBV20-1
CSARGREGNQPQHF
TGCAGTGCCAGAGGGCGAGAAGGCAATCAGCCCCAGCATTTT
>TRBJ1-4|-|many|TRBV29-1
CSVGRGRGEKLFF
TGCAGCGTTGGGAGGGGAAGGGGTGAAAAACTGTTTTTT
>TRBJ2-3|TRBD2|-|TRBV6-5
CASSVGTSGGLDTQYF
TGTGCCAGCAGTGTCGGGACTAGCGGGGGCTTAGATACGCAGTATTTT
>TRBJ2-1|-|-|TRBV7-9
CANSLGGAGSNEQFF
TGTGCCAACAGCTTAGGCGGGGCAGGGAGCAATGAGCAGTTCTTC
>TRBJ1-2|TRBD1|few|TRBV12-3/TRBV12-4
CASRKGQIYGYTF
TGTGCCAGCAGGAAGGGACAGATCTATGGCTACACCTTC
>TRBJ2-1|TRBD2|-|TRBV11-2
CASSLTQRGGSYNEQFF
TGTGCCAGCAGCTTAACTCAACGGGGGGGCTCCTACAATGAGCAGTTCTTC
>TRBJ1-2|-|-|TRBV4-1
CASSQVDTTNYGYTF
TGCGCCAGCAGCCAAGTAGACACCACTAACTATGGCTACACCTTC
>TRBJ1-6|TRBD1|few|TRBV9
CASSERQGWDPLHF
TGTGCCAGCAGCGAACGACAGGGGTGGGACCCCCTCCACTTT
>TRBJ2-1|TRBD1|few|TRBV4-1
CASSSPLGGQGAYNEQFF
TGCGCCAGCAGCTCCCCCCTTGGGGGACAGGGGGCCTACAATGAGCAGTTCTTC
>TRBJ1-6|-|many|TRBV7-2
CASSPPGPSSPLHF
TGTGCCAGCAGCCCCCCGGGACCTTCTTCACCCCTCCACTTT
>TRBJ1-5|-|many|TRBV27
CASSLSGNQPQHF
TGTGCCAGCAGTTTAAGTGGGAATCAGCCCCAGCATTTT
>TRBJ1-5|-|few|TRBV12-3/TRBV12-4
CASSLLGNENQPQHF
TGTGCCAGCAGTTTACTGGGGAACGAGAATCAGCCCCAGCATTTT
>TRBJ1-1|TRBD1|-|TRBV6-1
CASSPLRTGRNTEAFF
TGTGCCAGCAGTCCTCTGAGGACAGGGAGGAACACTGAAGCTTTCTTT
>TRBJ2-7|TRBD2|few|TRBV7-2
CASGGGNNEQYF
TGTGCCAGCGGGGGAGGGAACAACGAGCAGTACTTC
>TRBJ1-1|-|-|TRBV6-6
CASSWPGAGDTEAFF
TGTGCCAGCAGTTGGCCGGGGGCGGGTGACACTGAAGCTTTCTTT
>TRBJ2-2|-|few|TRBV5-6
CASSLGPPVREISGELFF
TGTGCCAGCAGCTTAGGTCCCCCAGTGCGGGAAATTTCCGGGGAGCTGTTTTTT
>TRBJ2-4|TRBD1|-|TRBV28
CASSHTTGGENIQYF
TGTGCCAGCAGTCATACCACAGGGGGCGAAAACATTCAGTACTTC
>TRBJ2-7|-|-|TRBV14
CASSQDHRFSYEQYF
TGTGCCAGCAGCCAAGACCACAGGTTCTCCTACGAGCAGTACTTC
>TRBJ1-5|TRBD1|-|TRBV27
CASSFGDRVSNQPQHF
TGTGCCAGCAGTTTTGGGGACAGGGTGAGCAATCAGCCCCAGCATTTT
>TRBJ1-6|-|many|TRBV11-2
CASSLPTMRLAGGHSPLHF
TGTGCCAGCAGCTTACCTACCATGCGGTTGGCGGGAGGGCATTCACCCCTCCACTTT
>TRBJ1-2|-|-|TRBV12-3/TRBV12-4
CASRTYPGGGGYTF
TGTGCCAGCAGAACTTACCCGGGGGGGGGTGGCTACACCTTC
>TRBJ1-2|-|few|TRBV12-5
CASGMRGYGYTF
TGTGCTAGTGGAATGAGGGGCTATGGCTACACCTTC
>TRBJ2-3|TRBD2|-|TRBV14
CASSQDWRAGGPEDTDTQYF
TGTGCCAGCAGCCAAGATTGGAGAGCGGGGGGGCCTGAGGACACAGATACGCAGTATTTT
>TRBJ1-6|-|-|TRBV11-2
CASSLEYGGDSPLHF
TGTGCCAGCAGCTTAGAGTACGGAGGGGATTCACCCCTCCACTTT
>TRBJ1-5|TRBD1|few|TRBV27
CASSFSGTGEQPQHF
TGTGCCAGCAGTTTTTCCGGGACAGGGGAACAGCCCCAGCATTTT
>TRBJ1-5|-|many|TRBV15
CATSRGEGYQPQHF
TGTGCCACCAGCAGAGGTGAAGGTTATCAGCCCCAGCATTTT
>TRBJ2-3|-|-|TRBV20-1
CRTQELDGTDTQYF
TGCAGGACCCAAGAACTAGACGGAACAGATACGCAGTATTTT
>TRBJ1-3|-|few|TRBV19
CASSIAHPFSGNTIYF
TGTGCCAGTAGTATAGCCCATCCATTCTCTGGAAACACCATATATTTT
>TRBJ2-1|TRBD2|few|TRBV24-1
CATSGLAGGNEQFF
TGTGCCACCAGTGGTCTGGCGGGGGGCAATGAGCAGTTCTTC
>TRBJ2-7|TRBD1|many|TRBV7-8
CASSLPSHGPRTGEGYEQYF
TGTGCCAGCAGCTTACCATCCCACGGGCCCAGGACAGGGGAAGGGTACGAGCAGTACTTC
>TRBJ1-4|TRBD1|few|TRBV12-3/TRBV12-4
CASSSPARAQGEKLFF
TGTGCCAGCAGTTCCCCGGCCCGCGCACAGGGGGAAAAACTGTTTTTT
>TRBJ2-7|-|-|TRBV6-1
CASSNTGSSYEQYF
TGTGCCAGCAGTAACACAGGGAGCTCCTACGAGCAGTACTTC
>TRBJ2-1|-|few|TRBV12-3/TRBV12-4
CASGDLYNEQFF
TGTGCCAGCGGAGATTTATACAATGAGCAGTTCTTC
>TRBJ1-1|TRBD1|-|TRBV9
CASSVAGGHTEAFF
TGTGCCAGCAGCGTAGCAGGGGGCCACACTGAAGCTTTCTTT
>TRBJ2-1|TRBD1|few|TRBV4-3
CASSQVDRDNEQFF
TGCGCCAGCAGCCAAGTTGACAGGGACAATGAGCAGTTCTTC
>TRBJ1-4|-|-|TRBV4-2
CASSQDTDTSTNEKLFF
TGTGCCAGCAGCCAAGATACAGATACCTCAACTAATGAAAAACTGTTTTTT
>TRBJ1-6|-|-|TRBV7-2
CASSPRGQNSPLHF
TGTGCCAGCAGCCCACGGGGCCAAAATTCACCCCTCCACTTT
>TRBJ1-3|-|-|TRBV20-1
CSARDWDHSGNTIYF
TGCAGTGCTAGAGATTGGGACCACTCTGGAAACACCATATATTTT
>TRBJ1-1|TRBD1|few|TRBV4-1
CASSQDIGGVTGDTEAFF
TGCGCCAGCAGCCAAGATATAGGGGGTGTGACAGGGGACACTGAAGCTTTCTTT
>TRBJ2-5|TRBD2|many|TRBV6-6
CASSHEIAGVQETQYF
TGTGCCAGCAGCCACGAGATAGCGGGGGTACAAGAGACCCAGTACTTC
>TRBJ1-3|-|-|TRBV20-1
CSALFGNTIYF
TGCAGTGCCCTGTTCGGAAACACCATATATTTT